This TCR beta chain was identified during a study of OX40 agonist ivuxolimab in advanced cancers. The CDR3 runs 16 residues. Trimming removed 0 bases at V and 4 bases at J, with 16 bases between. Germline V gene lookup returns CDR1 MNHEY and CDR2 SVGAGI. Here immunoSEQ multiplex PCR was the method, and the copy in TCRdb shows in-frame clones only, minus some. Seen here are 120,000 or so clones, around 93% observed once, and the top ten hold about 0.15%. Sequencing used CD4+ or CD8+ T cells sorted from blood, obtained in a trial of the OX40 agonist ivuxolimab. The receptor was isolated from an adult with an advanced solid tumor such as melanoma, head and neck, liver or kidney cancer. V usage is TRBV6-5 and J usage is TRBJ2-7, with D perhaps matching TRBD1 (6 bases). DNA for the CDR3: TGTGCCAGCAGTTACTCGGCAGGGGTTGGGAAGTACGAGCAGTACTTC. Translated: CASSYSAGVGKYEQYF.